This T cell receptor (beta chain) was observed in a study of shared clonotypes between healthy human individuals. This table comes from immunoSEQ multiplex PCR, and its TCRdb copy is limited to in-frame clones, with some not included. Here the sample spans 1 million to 1.3 million clones, approximately 78% being singletons. This clone was seen only once. V was pared by 8 bases and J by 9 bases, with 16 bases of the junction left unmatched. Germline V gene data show CDR1 as MNHNS and CDR2 as SASEGT. This CDR3 is 15 amino acids long. The chain recombines TRBV6-1 with TRBJ2-1, with TRBD2 matching over 7 bases. This TCR came from a man between 18 and 35 years old in good health. Some clones in this sample may be carry-over from other donors' samples. Sequencing was performed on memory CD4+ T cells from PBMCs. Subset specified: CD45RA-negative fraction. CDR3 residues: CASRNGGGSNSEQFF. The CDR3 nucleotides read TGTGCCAGCCGTAATGGGGGGGGGAGTAATAGTGAGCAGTTCTTC.